What follows describes a single TCR beta chain. This clone was counted between two and nine times. Its binding antigen is unknown. No base qualities exist here, and no much larger clone lies one base off it. The donors were healthy, HIV-negative adults who had no recently reported acute infections or vaccinations. All donors were Caucasian adults living in Nashville, Tennessee, USA. Magnetic negative selection was used to enrich CD4+ T cells, after which naive cells were positively selected on CD45RA and the negative fraction became the memory subset. Blood was collected by leukapheresis, and PBMCs were isolated by Ficoll-Histopaque density gradient centrifugation and then cryopreserved in liquid nitrogen vapor phase. Analytical flow cytometry was used to check the purity and quantity of every magnetically sorted T cell population. Each sorted fraction had its genomic DNA isolated and then quantified by UV absorbance on a Nanodrop 2000c.

Using the deep immunoSEQ assay, multiplex PCR amplified TCR CDR3 regions from genomic DNA. Genomic DNA extracted from each cell subset was distributed evenly over all wells of several immunoSEQ 96-well plates, and each plate served as one replicate. Each replicate PCR for sorted subsets received around 200 ng genomic DNA, equal to 30,000 or so T cell genomes. The purified libraries were quantified using a Qubit 3.0 fluorometer, sized with a Bioanalyzer 2100, and then quantified again using the KAPA Library Quantification kit. Every immunoSEQ 96-well plate was sequenced on a separate single-read 150-cycle Illumina NextSeq 550 flow cell. Concerning the study's data processing: Because the immunoSEQ output held only junctional sequences and lacked quality scores, the filtering could not match the filtering applied to full-length reads. Sequences were annotated with PyIR, a Python wrapper for IgBLAST v1.9, and V/J genes and CDR3 were assigned using IMGT germline references. Reads were filtered out if the reads had weak V/J assignments (E-value above 1e-6), no CDR3, stop codons, out-of-frame junctions, or ambiguous translated residues. A V3J clonotype was defined by an identical inferred V gene, J gene, and CDR3 amino acid sequence. Percentage overlap between repertoires was computed as shared unique clonotypes divided by the size of the smaller repertoire. Repertoire richness was assessed with RTK rarefaction, the Chao1 estimator, and Recon v2.1 estimates of unobserved clonotypes. OLGA was used to compute generation probabilities for all TCRbeta clonotypes that the gDNA method yielded from a few donors. TCRdb's version of the immuneACCESS table is confined to in-frame rearrangements and falls short of the full clone set. An unresolved V gene accounts for under half of the shortfall where checked; the remainder is of unknown origin. V, J and clone size were drawn from that table, and D and trimming were deduced from the DNA. The table for this sample lists some 980,000 clones; about 80% of them were counted only once. The ten biggest clones cover about 1.5% of the sample.

The data belong to a study of shared clonotypes between healthy human individuals (dated by TCRdb to the early 2020s). About the investigation overall: The cohort comprised a couple of women and a few men aged 18 to 49 years. For each donor, CD4 naive and CD4 memory were each run on three plates, CD8 naive on two plates, and CD8 memory on one plate. Leukapheresis yielded between about 0.9 and 9 billion PBMCs per donor. To increase sequencing depth and limit assay-specific biases, TCR repertoire library preparation and sequencing were carried out by different laboratories using diverse techniques. To estimate repertoire size and how much clonotypes are shared between individuals, the study performed deep sequencing of blood TCR repertoires from about five healthy adults.

The germline V gene (reference sequence) yields MNHEY for CDR1 and SMNVEV for CDR2. The CDR3 runs 13 residues from the cysteine to the phenylalanine. Only the CDR3 part of the read is kept: 39 bases, read in frame from the first base. Cut back by 3 bases and 11 bases, the V and J ends lie 11 bases apart. Study-level results and caveats: Compared with non-shared clonotypes, the clonotypes found in all four sorted-subset donors had higher generation probabilities. Pairwise subsampling led to the expectation that sequencing depth would affect the degree of clonotype sharing among donors. Across a few donors, around 5.4% of naive CD4, 3% to 3.5% of naive CD8, about 2% of memory CD4, and approximately 0.4% of memory CD8 clonotypes were shared. Incomplete sequencing was indicated by rarefaction of sorted-subset datasets, despite the large sequencing depth. Estimated clonotype richness was generally larger for naive than for memory subsets. The small number of donors limited the genetic and exposure-history diversity represented. Sampling was limited to blood, and TCR repertoires in tissue likely differ from TCR repertoires in blood.

The chain is assembled from TRBV27 and TRBJ1-6; there is no confident call for the D gene. The sequence was obtained from a man aged 18 to 30 in good health. The sample taken for sequencing was memory CD4+ T cells sorted from blood. The cell subset or site label on this specimen signifies: CD45RA-negative fraction. CDR3 protein: CASSFGLRPPLHF. Here is the DNA: TGTGCCAGCAGTTTCGGCCTCCGCCCACCCCTCCACTTT.